These 30 T cell receptor beta chains originate from one sample sequenced in a study of shared clonotypes between healthy human individuals (dated by TCRdb to the early 2020s). CD8 naive samples were CD45RO-negative cells positively selected for CCR7, giving a CD45RA+CCR7+ population that excluded TemRA cells. Library preparation was by the immunoSEQ multiplex PCR assay. Sourced from immuneACCESS, this table was stored by TCRdb with only in-frame sequences that have V and J called. A share of the clones is absent; for the studies checked, an unresolved V gene accounts for under half, and the remainder has no known explanation. The sample contains around 1,900,000 clones, 93% of them found a single time. The top ten hold over 1.5% of the sample. Sample: naive CD8+ T cells from PBMCs. The cell subset or site label here, explained by the study, means: CD45RA+CCR7+. The receptor set was obtained from a man between 18 and 29 years old in good health. Some clones in this sample may be carry-over from other donors' samples.

V and J are TRBV6-1 and TRBJ1-2; TRBD1 matches 8 bases. This CDR3 contains 15 residues. V trimming: 3 bases; J trimming: 4 bases; junction bases outside the gene matches: 7. CDR1 and CDR2 (germline): MNHNS, SASEGT. The CDR3 protein is CASSDSGGLSYGYTF. The CDR3 DNA reads TGTGCCAGCAGTGACTCAGGGGGCCTCAGCTATGGCTACACCTTC.

This clone has more than one count but fewer than ten. V usage is TRBV9 and J usage is TRBJ1-1; 8 nucleotides agree with TRBD1. Germline-derived CDR1 and CDR2 are SGDLS and YYNGEE. The trim removed 3 bases at V and 4 bases at J, leaving 5 bases unmatched. CDR3 length: 14 amino acids. The CDR3 here is CASSAVDRGTEAFF. The DNA of the CDR3 is TGTGCCAGCAGCGCAGTAGACAGGGGCACTGAAGCTTTCTTT.

The chain combines TRBV27 with TRBJ2-1; 10 bases line up with TRBD2. With 7 bases clipped from V and 4 bases from J, the junction kept 7 bases outside the gene matches. The CDR3 is made up of 15 amino acids. The germline CDR1 and CDR2 sequences are MNHEY and SMNVEV (reference sequence). CDR3: CASTSSGRGYNEQFF. DNA for the CDR3: TGTGCCAGCACCTCAAGCGGGAGGGGATACAATGAGCAGTTCTTC.

The rearrangement uses TRBV27 and TRBJ1-2, with D possibly TRBD1 on 5 matching bases. CDR1 and CDR2 (germline): MNHEY, SMNVEV (reference sequence). This CDR3 is 13 amino acids long. V lost 5 bases, J lost 8 bases, and 15 bases lay in between. The CDR3 loop is CASSLAAGLGYTF. The CDR3 DNA sequence: TGTGCCAGCAGTCTGGCGGCAGGGTTAGGCTACACCTTC.

This CDR3 is CASSYTEGISPLHF. DNA of the CDR3: TGTGCCAGCAGTTACACGGAGGGGATATCACCCCTCCACTTT. The chain joins TRBV6-5 to TRBJ1-6; tentatively, D is TRBD1 (5 bases). V lost 2 bases and J 10 bases, leaving 12 bases between the germline ends. The CDR3 totals 14 residues. Germline V gene data show CDR1 as MNHEY and CDR2 as SVGAGI.

The gene calls are TRBV27 and TRBJ2-2, with D unresolved. CDR1 and CDR2 (germline): MNHEY, SMNVEV (reference sequence). V was cut by 5 bases and J by 5 bases, with 12 bases left in between. The CDR3 loop spans 14 amino acids. The CDR3 sequence is CASSIWSSTGELFF. In nucleotides, the CDR3 is TGTGCCAGCAGTATTTGGAGCTCAACCGGGGAGCTGTTTTTT.

The gene calls are TRBV18 and TRBJ2-1, with D perhaps given as TRBD1 or TRBD2 (5 bases each). Germline CDR1 and CDR2: KGHSH and LQKENI. The CDR3 loop spans 16 amino acids. V lost 3 bases to trimming and J lost 3 bases, with 15 bases between them. The CDR3 sequence: CASSPRDAGRYNEQFF. The DNA of the CDR3 is TGTGCCAGCTCACCCCGGGACGCTGGGCGCTACAATGAGCAGTTCTTC.

The V call is TRBV4-1, the J call TRBJ2-7; D is unclear. V dropped 0 bases and J dropped 6 bases, with 15 bases sitting between them. The germline CDR1 and CDR2 sequences are MGHRA and YSYEKL. CDR3 length equals 15 residues. The CDR3 nucleotides read TGCGCCAGCAGCCAAGATAGGCGCAGTCGGTCCGAGCAGTACTTC. This translates into CASSQDRRSRSEQYF.

The V gene is TRBV6-5, the J gene TRBJ1-3; D remains unclear. V lost 8 bases to trimming and J lost 4 bases, with 6 bases between them. CDR1 MNHEY and CDR2 SVGAGI come from the germline V gene. This CDR3 is 11 amino acids long. In nucleotides, the CDR3 is TGTGCCAGCGGAGGCGGAAACACCATATATTTT. Encoded protein: CASGGGNTIYF.

This chain connects TRBV28 to TRBJ2-7; 7 bases align to TRBD1. The CDR3 runs 14 residues. The V and J ends lost 1 base and 5 bases, in that order; junction bases with no gene match: 5. CDR1 is MDHEN and CDR2 is SYDVKM in the germline V gene. Written as DNA, the CDR3 is TGTGCCAGCAGTTTATACAGGACAGGCCACGAGCAGTACTTC. This gives the protein CASSLYRTGHEQYF.

The V gene is TRBV5-1, the J gene TRBJ1-4; 7 nucleotides agree with TRBD1. This CDR3 has 15 amino acids. The V gene end was trimmed by 0 bases and the J gene end by 7 bases; junction bases not matched to a gene: 6. Germline lookup yields CDR1 SGHRS and CDR2 YFSETQ. The CDR3 sequence: CASSLEGGVGEKLFF. Here the CDR3 DNA reads TGCGCCAGCAGCTTGGAAGGGGGCGTGGGTGAAAAACTGTTTTTT.

The chain carries TRBV15 and TRBJ2-7; the match to TRBD2 covers 14 bases. J was trimmed by 2 bases and V by 5 bases; bases with no gene match: 14. Germline-derived CDR1 and CDR2 are LNHNV and YYDKDF (reference sequence). CDR3 length: 19 residues. CDR3 sequence (DNA): TGTGCCACCAGCGGAGGGACTAGCGGGAGAAGGGGGAATACCTACGAGCAGTACTTC. The encoded protein is CATSGGTSGRRGNTYEQYF.

The rearrangement joins TRBV15 to TRBJ2-7, with 12 nucleotides matching TRBD2. V shed 3 bases and J 2 bases; nucleotides not matched to a gene: 2. Per the germline V gene, CDR1 is LNHNV and CDR2 is YYDKDF (reference sequence). The CDR3 is made up of 15 amino acids. Here the CDR3 DNA reads TGTGCCACCAGCAGGACTAGCGGGAGTCCCTACGAGCAGTACTTC. It codes for CATSRTSGSPYEQYF.

V usage is TRBV7-8 and J usage is TRBJ1-1; 7 bases are a match to TRBD1. Germline V CDR1 and CDR2: SGHVS, FQNEAQ. Germline trimming cut 1 base from V and 8 bases from J; bases unmatched to any gene: 4. The CDR3 runs 13 residues. This chain's CDR3 is CASSLGEGAEAFF. CDR3 bases: TGTGCCAGCAGCTTAGGAGAGGGGGCCGAAGCTTTCTTT.

The chain joins TRBV4-1 to TRBJ2-1; TRBD2 is a possible D gene (5 bases). V was cut by 0 bases and J by 0 bases, with 12 bases left in between. This CDR3 is built from 17 residues. Per the germline V gene, CDR1 is MGHRA and CDR2 is YSYEKL. In nucleotides, the CDR3 is TGCGCCAGCAGCCAAGACTGGGCGGGCTCCTCCTACAATGAGCAGTTCTTC. It translates to CASSQDWAGSSYNEQFF.

The V gene is TRBV29-1, the J gene TRBJ1-1; D unclear. This CDR3 region has 11 residues. The V gene's germline CDR1 is SQVTM and CDR2 ANQGSEA. V lost 7 bases and J lost 1, with 7 bases in between. The CDR3: CSAWRNTEAFF. The CDR3 nucleotides are TGCAGCGCCTGGAGGAACACTGAAGCTTTCTTT.

This clone appeared a single time. V is TRBV5-1 and J is TRBJ2-1, with TRBD1 matching 10 bases. J was trimmed by 7 bases and V by 4 bases; bases with no gene match: 2. Germline V gene lookup returns CDR1 SGHRS and CDR2 YFSETQ. The CDR3 has 13 amino acids. CDR3 coding DNA: TGCGCCAGCAGCGCGGGACAGGGGAATGAGCAGTTCTTC. This encodes CASSAGQGNEQFF.

The chain combines TRBV15 with TRBJ2-7; tentative D call: TRBD2 (6 bases). The CDR3 totals 18 residues. V was pared by 3 bases and J by 2 bases, with 23 bases between. In germline, CDR1 is LNHNV, CDR2 YYDKDF (reference sequence). CDR3: CATSSTPVRGVLPYEQYF. The CDR3 nucleotides read TGTGCCACCAGCAGCACCCCCGTGCGGGGAGTGCTTCCCTACGAGCAGTACTTC.

This rearrangement joins TRBV4-1 to TRBJ2-7, with 8 bases matching TRBD1. Germline V gives CDR1 MGHRA, CDR2 YSYEKL. Trimming took 1 base from V and 4 from J; bases not matched to a gene: 9. The CDR3 totals 16 residues. This CDR3 reads CASSQATGTGFYEQYF. The CDR3 coding sequence is TGCGCCAGCAGCCAAGCCACCGGGACAGGATTTTACGAGCAGTACTTC.

This sequence joins TRBV5-1 and TRBJ2-7; D may be TRBD2 (6 bases). V lost 4 bases, J lost 2 bases, and 13 bases lay in between. The germline CDR1 and CDR2 sequences are SGHRS and YFSETQ. The CDR3 covers 14 residues. Written as DNA, the CDR3 is TGCGCCAGCAGCGCGGGGCTAGGGACCTACGAGCAGTACTTC. Amino acid sequence: CASSAGLGTYEQYF.

The rearrangement uses TRBV2 and TRBJ2-7, with TRBD2 matching over 11 bases. Germline V lookup: CDR1 SNHLY, CDR2 FYNNEI. The V and J ends lost 6 bases and 2 bases, in that order; junction bases with no gene match: 6. The CDR3 has 15 amino acids. CDR3 sequence: CASRETSGIPYEQYF. The DNA for the CDR3 is TGTGCCAGCAGAGAGACTAGCGGGATCCCCTACGAGCAGTACTTC.

V gene TRBV19 combines with J gene TRBJ2-2; possibly TRBD1 for D (6 bases). Germline-derived CDR1 and CDR2 are LNHDA and SQIVND (reference sequence). Trimming left V 3 bases short and J 3 bases short, with 11 bases between. This CDR3 region has 15 residues. The DNA for the CDR3 is TGTGCCAGTAGTATCTCCCCAGGGGACACCGGGGAGCTGTTTTTT. Translated: CASSISPGDTGELFF.

Regarding this clone: Distinct nucleotide sequences in the sample also encode this CDR3. The chain joins TRBV7-9 to TRBJ1-2, with D possibly being TRBD1 (5 bases). Trimming removed 4 bases at V and 0 bases at J, with 9 bases between. Germline V gene data show CDR1 as SEHNR and CDR2 as FQNEAQ (reference sequence). The CDR3 runs 14 residues. The CDR3 is CASSSGGANYGYTF. CDR3 coding DNA: TGTGCCAGCAGCTCGGGGGGAGCTAACTATGGCTACACCTTC. The full variable domain, rest sourced from reference TRBV7-9 and TRBJ1-2, is DTGVSQNPRHKITKRGQNVTFRCDPISEHNRLYWYRQTLGQGPEFLTYFQNEAQLEKSRLLSDRFSAERPKGSFSTLEIQRTEQGDSAMYLCASSSGGANYGYTFGSGTRLTVV.

This chain links TRBV27 with TRBJ2-7, with D unclear. V lost 7 bases and J 4 bases, leaving 8 bases between the germline ends. The CDR3 length is 11 residues. From germline, CDR1 is MNHEY and CDR2 SMNVEV (reference sequence). CDR3 nucleotides: TGTGCCAGCACCGACGGTTACGAGCAGTACTTC. Encoded protein: CASTDGYEQYF.

Worth noting for this clone: This CDR3 is also generated by other DNA sequences in the sample. J is TRBJ2-7 and V is TRBV18, with D possibly being TRBD2 (5 bases). In germline, CDR1 is KGHSH, CDR2 LQKENI. This CDR3 is built from 13 residues. The V end was cut by 6 bases, the J end by 0 bases, with 9 bases between. Written as DNA, the CDR3 is TGTGCCAGCTCCCCTCGGGACTCCTACGAGCAGTACTTC. It encodes CASSPRDSYEQYF.

The rearrangement links TRBV30 to TRBJ2-1, with a tentative D call TRBD2 (6 bases). Germline lookup yields CDR1 GTSNPN and CDR2 SVGIG (reference sequence). The CDR3 is 17 residues long. Trimming left V 0 bases short and J 8 bases short, with 23 bases between. CDR3 nucleotides: TGTGCCTGGAGTGTACGAAGTCGGCGGCGGGGTAACGATGAGCAGTTCTTC. This sequence encodes CAWSVRSRRRGNDEQFF.

The chain carries TRBV5-1 and TRBJ2-6, with D perhaps TRBD1 (6 bases). This CDR3 spans 14 amino acids. The ends were cut back, 5 bases at V and 12 bases at J, with 18 bases in the middle. The germline V gene has CDR1 SGHRS and CDR2 YFSETQ. As DNA, the CDR3 is TGCGCCAGCAGGTCCCGGGACACCGACCTCGTCCTGACTTTC. Protein sequence: CASRSRDTDLVLTF.

The V and J genes are TRBV7-9 and TRBJ1-2; D possibly corresponds to TRBD1 (5 bases). The CDR3 sequence is 14 residues long. V lost 4 bases to trimming and J lost 4 bases, with 13 bases between them. Germline CDR1 SEHNR, CDR2 FQNEAQ (reference sequence). The CDR3 spells CASSYQGGGYGYTF. The CDR3 nucleotides are TGTGCCAGCAGCTATCAGGGAGGCGGCTATGGCTACACCTTC. Drawing the rest from reference TRBV7-9 and TRBJ1-2, the complete variable domain is DTGVSQNPRHKITKRGQNVTFRCDPISEHNRLYWYRQTLGQGPEFLTYFQNEAQLEKSRLLSDRFSAERPKGSFSTLEIQRTEQGDSAMYLCASSYQGGGYGYTFGSGTRLTVV.

The CDR3 region is CASSWGHLPMMNTGELFF. CDR3 DNA: TGCGCCAGCAGCTGGGGACATCTGCCCATGATGAACACCGGGGAGCTGTTTTTT. The rearrangement joins TRBV5-1 to TRBJ2-2; tentatively, D is TRBD1 (6 bases). Germline CDR1 and CDR2: SGHRS and YFSETQ. The CDR3 spans 18 residues. V dropped 3 bases and J dropped 1 base, with 19 bases sitting between them.

The chain links TRBV25-1 to TRBJ2-5, with a weak D call TRBD2 (7 bases). V lost 1 base, J lost 1 base, and 16 bases lay in between. The CDR3 is 17 residues long. CDR1 is MGHDK, CDR2 SYGVNS, per germline. This CDR3 is CASSEWGGAGLQETQYF. The CDR3 DNA sequence: TGTGCCAGCAGTGAATGGGGGGGGGCAGGACTCCAAGAGACCCAGTACTTC.